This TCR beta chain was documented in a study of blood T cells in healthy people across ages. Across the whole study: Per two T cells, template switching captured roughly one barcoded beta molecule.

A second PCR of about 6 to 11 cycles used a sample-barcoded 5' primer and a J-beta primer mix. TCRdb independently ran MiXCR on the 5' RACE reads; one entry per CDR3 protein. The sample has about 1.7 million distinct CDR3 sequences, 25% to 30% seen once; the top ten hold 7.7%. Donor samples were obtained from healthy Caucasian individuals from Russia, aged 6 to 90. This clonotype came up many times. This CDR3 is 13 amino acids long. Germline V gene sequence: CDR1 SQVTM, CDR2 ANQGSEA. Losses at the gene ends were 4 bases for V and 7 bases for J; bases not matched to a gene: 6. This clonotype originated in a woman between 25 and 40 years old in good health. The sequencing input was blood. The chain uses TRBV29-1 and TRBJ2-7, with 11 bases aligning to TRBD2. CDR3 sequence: CSVAALAGVEQYF. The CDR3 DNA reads TGCAGCGTTGCCGCACTAGCGGGAGTTGAGCAGTACTTC.